This T cell receptor (beta chain) was sequenced in a study of T cells after yellow fever vaccination. Study-wide results and caveats: Post-booster reappearance was seen for most primary-vaccination clones (about 95% CD4, 75% to 90% CD8).

This clonotype was found a few times. Its antigen remains unidentified. The CDR3 totals 13 residues. Trimming stripped 0 bases from V and 11 bases from J, with 12 bases between. Germline values: CDR1 MNHNS, CDR2 SASEGT. TCRdb called the 5' RACE reads again in MiXCR, with one record for every CDR3 protein. The table lists a few hundred thousand distinct CDR3 sequences, around 8.6% of them singletons. Source: CD4+ T cells sorted from PBMCs, taken 5 days after the yellow fever booster vaccination. The chain is built from TRBV6-1 and TRBJ2-3; perhaps TRBD2 as D (6 bases). The origin of this receptor is a man in his late teens or twenties who received the YFV17D yellow fever vaccine. This CDR3 is CASSEAGGFKQYF. In DNA, the CDR3 is TGTGCCAGCAGTGAAGCTGGGGGGTTTAAGCAGTATTTT.